Listed here is a single T cell receptor beta chain. Its antigen target is currently unknown. No clone much larger than this one lies a single base away; base qualities are absent. The data stem from a study of T cells in Graves' hyperthyroidism and ophthalmopathy (dated by TCRdb to the late 2010s). Turning to the overall study: Peripheral blood was collected at initial diagnosis, before any treatment. After sampling, hyperthyroidism patients received methimazole starting at 30 mg daily, and ophthalmopathy patients received high-dose intravenous methylprednisolone. TCR Vbeta CDR3 sequencing of 120 to 150 peripheral blood samples (about 45 ophthalmopathy, approximately 80 hyperthyroidism and roughly 17 progressor patients) is reported in the paper. Prospective prediction of ophthalmopathy was tested in an independent validation cohort of about 19 hyperthyroidism patients and 17 patients who later progressed to ophthalmopathy. Thyroid tissue and blood T-cell repertoires from several Graves' hyperthyroidism patients were also compared in the study. To identify TCR V-J signatures that set the groups apart, the researchers used a discovery cohort of about a hundred patients, made up of around 42 with Graves' ophthalmopathy and some 55 with stable Graves' hyperthyroidism. For training and testing, the 100 or so patients in the discovery cohort were randomly divided in a 7:3 ratio.

Looking up the germline V gene yields CDR1 MGHRA and CDR2 YSYEKL. V is reduced by 3 bases and J by 5 bases, leaving a spacing of 10 bases between them. From the cysteine up to the phenylalanine, the CDR3 has a length of 13 residues. Only the CDR3 portion is preserved as DNA: 39 bases, with reading frame beginning at the first base. Graves' hyperthyroidism was defined as stable when no progression to ophthalmopathy occurred over 18 months of follow-up. Hyperthyroidism patients were newly diagnosed, had a disease duration of under 2 months, and were aged 18 to 65 years. The study excluded patients with uncontrolled infections, other autoimmune diseases, pregnancy or lactation. Diagnoses were based on clinical symptoms, serum thyroxine and TRAb, thyroid ultrasound and orbital computed tomography. PBMCs were separated from under 11 ml of fresh peripheral blood using Ficoll-Paque density gradient centrifugation. Trizol reagent was used to extract total RNA, and RNA quality was then checked on an Agilent 2100 Bioanalyzer.

Amplification of TCR beta CDR3 regions was carried out from RNA transcripts. A first-round RT-PCR of the TCR CDR3 used the HTBI primer set with the Qiagen OneStep RT-PCR kit. The libraries were constructed in a second round of multiplex PCR and then size-selected and purified. The libraries were sequenced on an Illumina HiSeq2000 using paired-end 100 bp reads. The study's own analysis went as follows. SOAPnuke was used to process the raw data, throwing out any read that contained adapters or uncalled bases, had a mean Phred below 15, or lacked an exact constant-primer or identifier match. High-quality paired reads were merged using COPE v1.2.5, and each unique nucleotide sequence was defined as a clonotype. MiTCR v1.1 was used to align the clonotypes against IMGT TRBV, TRBD and TRBJ reference segments. Only V-J combinations with frequency above 0.0001, covering 99% to 99.2% of repertoires, were analysed. The TCS score was defined as F50 (clonal expansion) divided by E x V (chaos), with BLOSUM62-based TCRdist calculated between CDR3 peptides within each V-J. Welch's t-statistics and random forest reduced just over 500 V-J features to 10 to 15, which were used in a naive Bayes classifier (R e1071). TCRdb trimmed the raw reads at Q25, called clones with MiXCR and kept productive beta chains. Rows with a matching CDR3 protein are joined into one entry that keeps the most common DNA and genes. What appears here as the V and J calls and clone size reflects TCRdb's work, not the paper's. Recorded for this sample are some 560,000 distinct CDR3 sequences; 15% to 18% of them occurred a single time. Under 7.5% of the sample is in the top ten clones.

Beyond this particular receptor, the publication reports: In validation, the model predicted progression to ophthalmopathy a median of around 6.5 months before onset, with around 70% sensitivity and just under 75% specificity. Ophthalmopathy was separated from stable hyperthyroidism by a 13 V-J signature model, with approximately 90% sensitivity and just over 81% specificity obtained in cross-validation and 80%/75% obtained in testing. Sample size was not statistically predetermined, and blinding of investigators to group allocation was not performed. Most expanded thyroid clonotypes (frequency above 0.001) were also found in blood, which suggests that blood repertoires may mirror thyroid immune responses.

The sequenced material came from blood. The sequence joins TRBV4-1 to TRBJ1-1, and possibly TRBD1, on 5 matching bases. This TCR was sampled from a woman in her 30s with Graves' hyperthyroidism. The encoded CDR3 is CASSQGTATEAFF. The DNA reads as follows: TGCGCCAGCAGCCAGGGGACGGCGACTGAAGCTTTCTTT.